This T cell receptor (beta chain) comes out of a study of T-cell memory formation after mild COVID-19. Study-wide results and caveats: Specificity for SARS-CoV-2 was not confirmed among the second-wave clones peaking on day 37. For contracting clones, CD4+ ones sat mainly in CM and EM, CD8+ in EMRA. Contracting clones from day 15 to 85 had balanced CD4/CD8; later expanders favoured CD4+.

Employing constant-segment primers, 5'RACE generated TCR alpha and TCR beta cDNA libraries bearing sample barcodes and UMIs. Each CDR3 protein gets one entry after TCRdb re-called the 5' RACE reads with MiXCR. The sample records a few hundred thousand distinct CDR3 sequences, over 9.5% being singletons. Comment on this clonotype: Its antigen is unidentified.

The sequence was obtained from a man aged 18 to 35 who had mild COVID-19 (a few samples of this study predate the infection). Cell type and time point are not known. Sequencing was done on a sample of PBMCs or a T cell subset sorted from them (not recorded which).

This chain's CDR3 is CASSRVIGGNTEAFF. In DNA form, the CDR3 reads TGTGCCAGCAGTCGCGTCATAGGGGGGAACACTGAAGCTTTCTTT. This chain links TRBV28 with TRBJ1-1, with D possibly being TRBD1 (6 bases). Per germline, CDR1 MDHEN and CDR2 SYDVKM. Trimming removed 5 bases from V and 1 base from J, with 14 bases in between. The CDR3 is 15 amino acids.